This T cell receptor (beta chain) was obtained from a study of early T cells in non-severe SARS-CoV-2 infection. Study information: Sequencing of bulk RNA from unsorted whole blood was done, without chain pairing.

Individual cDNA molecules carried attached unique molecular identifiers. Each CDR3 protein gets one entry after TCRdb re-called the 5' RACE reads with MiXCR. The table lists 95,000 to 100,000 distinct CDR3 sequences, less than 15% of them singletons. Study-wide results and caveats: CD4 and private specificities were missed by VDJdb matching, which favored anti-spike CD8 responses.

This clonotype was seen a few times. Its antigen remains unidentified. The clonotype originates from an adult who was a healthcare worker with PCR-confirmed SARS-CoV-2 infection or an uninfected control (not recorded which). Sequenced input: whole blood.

Written as DNA, the CDR3 is TGTGCCAGCAGCTCGAGATCCGGGACAGGTAGTGAAAAACTGTTTTTT. Amino acids: CASSSRSGTGSEKLFF. The chain has TRBV7-9 and TRBJ1-4; 8 positions agree with TRBD1. Germline V gene lookup returns CDR1 SEHNR and CDR2 FQNEAQ (reference sequence). The CDR3 runs to 16 residues. The J segment lost 7 bases and the V segment lost 4 bases, leaving 11 bases of the junction unmatched.